Listed below are T cell receptor beta chains from one sample, sequenced in a study of cytomegalovirus exposure and HLA in healthy donors. Method: immunoSEQ multiplex PCR; TCRdb's copy keeps in-frame clones and lacks some. Of roughly 100,000 clones in the sample, around 83% were seen once. Input material: PBMCs. These receptors originate from a female donor in good health and CMV-seropositive. Each CDR3 is given with its conserved first and last residue. D genes are given only for firm matches. For some rows the clone size is stated as once, few or many, or as a class when expanded; others skip it.

clone size	D gene	V gene	J gene	CDR3 protein	CDR3 DNA
once	NA	TRBV15	TRBJ2-7	CATSSDGSIYEQYF	TGTGCCACCAGCAGCGACGGGAGCATCTACGAGCAGTACTTC
NA	TRBD2	TRBV6-1	TRBJ2-7	CASSDSLSGTHYEQYF	TGTGCCAGCAGTGATTCTTTGAGCGGGACGCACTACGAGCAGTACTTC
NA	TRBD1	TRBV5-5	TRBJ1-4	CASSSRDRPTEKLFF	TGTGCCAGCAGCTCCCGGGACAGACCAACAGAAAAACTGTTTTTT
NA	NA	TRBV5-1	TRBJ1-1	CASSLEGGGSEAFF	TGCGCCAGCAGCTTGGAAGGGGGTGGCTCTGAAGCTTTCTTT
few	TRBD1	TRBV2	TRBJ1-4	CASRLGGDHEKLFF	TGTGCCAGCAGACTAGGGGGCGATCATGAAAAACTGTTTTTT
NA	NA	TRBV19	TRBJ1-4	CASSIRGQGEKLFF	TGTGCCAGTAGTATAAGAGGGCAGGGGGAAAAACTGTTTTTT
NA	TRBD1	TRBV30	TRBJ1-2	CAWSHGQGSNYGYTF	TGTGCCTGGAGTCACGGACAGGGTTCGAACTATGGCTACACCTTC
NA	NA	TRBV28	TRBJ1-4	CASSLSGGWEKLFF	TGTGCCAGCAGTTTATCGGGGGGTTGGGAAAAACTGTTTTTT
NA	NA	TRBV5-6	TRBJ1-3	CASSFLGVRGNTIYF	TGTGCCAGCAGCTTCTTAGGGGTTCGCGGAAACACCATATATTTT
NA	NA	TRBV6-1	TRBJ2-1	CASQTQVGYNEQFF	TGTGCCAGCCAGACCCAGGTGGGCTACAATGAGCAGTTCTTC
once	NA	TRBV2	TRBJ2-7	CASSLRLGTYEQYF	TGTGCCAGCAGTCTCAGACTAGGAACCTACGAGCAGTACTTC
NA	TRBD1	TRBV7-6	TRBJ2-7	CASSSGTADLYEQYF	TGTGCCAGCAGTTCCGGGACAGCGGACCTCTACGAGCAGTACTTC
NA	NA	TRBV5-4	TRBJ2-1	CASSQQGRTYNEQFF	TGTGCCAGCAGCCAACAGGGCCGGACTTACAATGAGCAGTTCTTC
NA	NA	TRBV6-6	TRBJ2-7	CASSQKPGNEQYF	TGTGCCAGCAGTCAAAAACCAGGGAACGAGCAGTACTTC
once	NA	TRBV10-3	TRBJ1-3	CAISEGPKGGFGNTIYF	TGTGCCATCAGTGAGGGTCCTAAAGGGGGTTTTGGAAACACCATATATTTT
NA	TRBD1	TRBV7-9	TRBJ2-2	CASSLGQYTGELFF	TGTGCCAGCAGCTTGGGACAGTACACCGGGGAGCTGTTTTTT
NA	TRBD2	TRBV4-2	TRBJ2-7	CASSPDSYSGGAYEQYF	TGTGCCAGCAGCCCAGACTCTTATAGCGGGGGAGCATACGAGCAGTACTTC
NA	TRBD1	TRBV4-1	TRBJ2-1	CASSDRGRSGNEQFF	TGCGCCAGCAGTGACAGGGGGCGGTCTGGGAATGAGCAGTTCTTC
NA	NA	TRBV28	TRBJ2-7	CASSSSSYEQYF	TGTGCCAGCAGCTCTAGCTCCTACGAGCAGTACTTC
NA	NA	TRBV7-9	TRBJ1-1	CSSSPVRFEAFF	TGTTCCAGCAGCCCTGTTCGGTTTGAAGCTTTCTTT
NA	TRBD2	TRBV18	TRBJ2-7	CASSLTGSGTYEQYF	TGTGCCAGCTCACTAACAGGAAGCGGGACCTACGAGCAGTACTTC
NA	TRBD1	TRBV11-2	TRBJ2-7	CASGRPGQGAYEQYF	TGTGCCAGCGGACGTCCGGGACAGGGGGCATACGAGCAGTACTTC